This T cell receptor (beta chain) was sequenced for a study of technical replicates of blood from a few donors. TCRdb keeps only in-frame clones here, not all; method: immunoSEQ multiplex PCR. Of around 80,000 clones in the sample, just over 95% were seen once. Germline CDR1 and CDR2: LNHDA and SQIVND (reference sequence). Losses at the gene ends were 2 bases for V and 8 bases for J; bases not matched to a gene: 9. This CDR3 contains 18 residues. The sample taken for sequencing was T cells isolated from PBMCs. This sequence was found in a human donor in good health. This chain connects TRBV19 to TRBJ2-1, with 16 bases lining up with TRBD2. CDR3 in amino acids: CASSIKGTSGRAGDEQFF. In nucleotides, the CDR3 is TGTGCCAGTAGTATAAAGGGGACTAGCGGGAGGGCGGGAGATGAGCAGTTCTTC.